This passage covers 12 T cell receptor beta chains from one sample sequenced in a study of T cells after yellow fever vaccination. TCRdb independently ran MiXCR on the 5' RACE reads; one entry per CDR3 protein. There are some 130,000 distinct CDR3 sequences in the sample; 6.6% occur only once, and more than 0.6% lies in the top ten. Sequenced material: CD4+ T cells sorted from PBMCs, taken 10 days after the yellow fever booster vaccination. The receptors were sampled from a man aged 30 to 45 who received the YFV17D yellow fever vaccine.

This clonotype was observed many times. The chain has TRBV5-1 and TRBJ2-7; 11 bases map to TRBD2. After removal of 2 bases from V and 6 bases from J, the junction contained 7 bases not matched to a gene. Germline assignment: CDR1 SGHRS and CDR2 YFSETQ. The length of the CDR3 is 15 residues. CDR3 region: CASSFRLAGLGEQYF. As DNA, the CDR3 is TGCGCCAGCAGCTTCCGACTAGCGGGATTGGGCGAGCAGTACTTC. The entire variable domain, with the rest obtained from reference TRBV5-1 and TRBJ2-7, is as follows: KAGVTQTPRYLIKTRGQQVTLSCSPISGHRSVSWYQQTPGQGLQFLFEYFSETQRNKGNFPGRFSGRQFSNSRSEMNVSTLELGDSALYLCASSFRLAGLGEQYFGPGTRLTVT.

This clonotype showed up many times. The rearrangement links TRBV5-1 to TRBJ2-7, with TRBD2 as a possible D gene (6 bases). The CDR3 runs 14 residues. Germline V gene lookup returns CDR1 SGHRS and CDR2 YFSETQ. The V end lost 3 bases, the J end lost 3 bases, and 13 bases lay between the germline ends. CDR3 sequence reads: CASSWGTLFYEQYF. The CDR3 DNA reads TGCGCCAGCAGCTGGGGGACTTTGTTCTACGAGCAGTACTTC. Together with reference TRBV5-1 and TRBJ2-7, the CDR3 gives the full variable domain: KAGVTQTPRYLIKTRGQQVTLSCSPISGHRSVSWYQQTPGQGLQFLFEYFSETQRNKGNFPGRFSGRQFSNSRSEMNVSTLELGDSALYLCASSWGTLFYEQYFGPGTRLTVT.

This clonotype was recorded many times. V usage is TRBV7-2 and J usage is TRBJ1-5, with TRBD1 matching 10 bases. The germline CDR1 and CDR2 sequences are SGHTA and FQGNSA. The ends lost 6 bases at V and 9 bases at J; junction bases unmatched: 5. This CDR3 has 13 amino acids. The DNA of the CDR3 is TGTGCCAGCAGTTCGGACAGGGGGTGGCCCCAGCATTTT. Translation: CASSSDRGWPQHF.

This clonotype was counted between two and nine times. CDR3 sequence reads: CASSSRHPGQGGGGYTF. In DNA form, the CDR3 reads TGTGCCAGCAGCTCAAGACACCCGGGACAGGGTGGGGGGGGCTACACCTTC. The V gene is TRBV7-8, the J gene TRBJ1-2, with 9 bases that match TRBD1. The CDR3 has 17 amino acids. Germline CDR1 is SGHVS and CDR2 is FQNEAQ. Unmatched junction bases numbered 17, after V lost 4 bases and J lost 8 bases.

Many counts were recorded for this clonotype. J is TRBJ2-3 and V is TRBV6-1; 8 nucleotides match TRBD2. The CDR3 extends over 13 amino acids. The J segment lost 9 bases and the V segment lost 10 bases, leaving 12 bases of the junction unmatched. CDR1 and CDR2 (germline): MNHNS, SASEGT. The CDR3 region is CATSGGVTGTQYF. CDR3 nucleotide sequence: TGTGCCACCTCGGGGGGGGTGACGGGGACGCAGTATTTT.

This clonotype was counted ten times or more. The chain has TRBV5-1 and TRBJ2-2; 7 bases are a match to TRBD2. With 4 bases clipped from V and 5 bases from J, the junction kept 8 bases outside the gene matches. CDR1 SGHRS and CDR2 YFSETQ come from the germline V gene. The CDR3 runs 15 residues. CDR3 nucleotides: TGCGCCAGCAGCCTGGAGGCGGGAGTTACCGGGGAGCTGTTTTTT. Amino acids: CASSLEAGVTGELFF.

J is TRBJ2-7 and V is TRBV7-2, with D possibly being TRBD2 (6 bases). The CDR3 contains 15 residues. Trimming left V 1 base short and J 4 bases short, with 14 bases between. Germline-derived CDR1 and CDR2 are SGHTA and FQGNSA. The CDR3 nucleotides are TGTGCCAGCAGCTTAGGCGGGGCCCGAGGATACGAGCAGTACTTC. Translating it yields CASSLGGARGYEQYF. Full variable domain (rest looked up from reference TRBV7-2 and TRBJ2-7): GAGVSQSPSNKVTEKGKDVELRCDPISGHTALYWYRQSLGQGLEFLIYFQGNSAPDKSGLPSDRFSAERTGGSVSTLTIQRTQQEDSAVYLCASSLGGARGYEQYFGPGTRLTVT.

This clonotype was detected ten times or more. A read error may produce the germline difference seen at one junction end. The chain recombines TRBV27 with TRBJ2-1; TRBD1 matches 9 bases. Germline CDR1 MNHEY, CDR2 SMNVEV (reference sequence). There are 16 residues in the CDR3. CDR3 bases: TGTGCCAGCAGTCACAACCCGGGACAGGGCCCCAATGAGCAGTCCTTC. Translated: CASSHNPGQGPNEQSF.

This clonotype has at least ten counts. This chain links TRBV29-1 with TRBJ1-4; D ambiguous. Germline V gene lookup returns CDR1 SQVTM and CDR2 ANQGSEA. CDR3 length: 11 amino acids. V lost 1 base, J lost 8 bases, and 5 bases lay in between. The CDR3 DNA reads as TGCAGCGTTGAAGTACAGGAAAAACTGTTTTTT. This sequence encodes CSVEVQEKLFF.

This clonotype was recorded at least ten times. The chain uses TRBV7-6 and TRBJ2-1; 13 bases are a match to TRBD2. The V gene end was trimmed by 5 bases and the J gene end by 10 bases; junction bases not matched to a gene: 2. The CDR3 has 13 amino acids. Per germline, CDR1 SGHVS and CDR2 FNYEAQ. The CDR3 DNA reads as TGTGCCAGCAGCCCGGGACTAGCGGGAGAGCAGTTCTTC. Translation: CASSPGLAGEQFF.

In DNA form, the CDR3 reads TGTGCCAGCAGCTTGACTAGCGGGATAGGTAATGAGCAGTTCTTC. Translated: CASSLTSGIGNEQFF. The chain combines TRBV5-4 with TRBJ2-1; TRBD2 matches 10 bases. The CDR3 length is 15 residues. In germline, CDR1 is SGHNT, CDR2 YYREEE (reference sequence). Losses at the gene ends were 1 base for V and 7 bases for J; bases not matched to a gene: 5.

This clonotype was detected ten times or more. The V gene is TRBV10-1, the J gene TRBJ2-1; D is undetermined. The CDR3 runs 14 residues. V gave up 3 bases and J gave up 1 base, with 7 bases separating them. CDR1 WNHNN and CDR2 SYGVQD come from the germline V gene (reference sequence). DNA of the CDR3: TGCGCCAGCAGTGAACCGGAGTCCTACAATGAGCAGTTCTTC. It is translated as CASSEPESYNEQFF.